One T cell receptor (beta chain) is described in this entry. This clone was detected once. It has no known antigen specificity. No per-base quality is available; no much larger clone lies one base away. TCR beta CDR3 regions were sequenced from DNA using the immunoSEQ Assay. The authors' pipeline ran thus. To compute T cell density, TCR beta template counts were normalized to usable DNA, which was estimated by amplifying housekeeping genes. Richness was estimated using the preseqR package, with extrapolation to 400,000 templates for PBMC samples and to 120,000 templates for tissue samples. Clonality was defined by subtracting Pielou's evenness from one. To identify tissue-enriched TCRs, differential abundance testing was run on productive amino-acid clonotypes with a minimum total count of 5 and an alpha of 0.1. Repertoire overlap between compartments was quantified with the Jaccard Index and Morisita Overlap Index. GLIPH clustered TCR beta CDR3s with public tetramer-defined viral CDR3s; viral motifs required at least three viral sequences plus V-gene enrichment. Drawn from immuneACCESS, this table holds only the in-frame rearrangements with V and J called that TCRdb kept. Clones are partly lost; checked studies trace under half to an unresolved V gene and leave the rest unexplained. Clone size and V and J calls were adopted from that table, with D and trimming inferred from the DNA. The sample table contains tens of thousands of clones; only one count was recorded for around 90% of them. The top ten clonotypes cover around 1% of the sample.

Trimming takes 1 base from V and 2 bases from J, and the germline ends sit 0 bases apart. The CDR1 and CDR2 encoded by the germline V gene are SGHDT and YYEEEE. Measured from the cysteine to the phenylalanine, the CDR3 is 11 residues long. This entry keeps only the CDR3 DNA: 33 bases, framed from base 1. The source of the sample is a study of T cells in localized non-small cell lung cancer (dated by TCRdb to 2020 to 2021). Notes on the research overall: The study analyzed T cell repertoires of around 250 early-stage NSCLC patients, comparing tumors and uninvolved tumor-adjacent lungs. The cohort comprised under 250 treatment-naïve NSCLC patients with resected, localized lung tumors. Of the NSCLC patients, around 130 were male and approximately 110 were female, and the mean age was approximately 69 years. Broader findings and caveats from the paper: Uninvolved tumor-adjacent lung showed the highest T cell clonality, higher than tumor, which suggests more focused antigenic responses in the uninvolved tumor-adjacent lung. Longer overall survival was associated with higher blood T cell density, whereas shorter survival was associated with higher adjacent-lung clonality. Since the design was exploratory, TCR variables were selected using unadjusted p-values with no false-discovery rate correction. Because multi-region sequencing of the tumors was not done, intratumor heterogeneity could not be ruled out. A median of roughly 56 of the top 100 tumor clones were detected in paired uninvolved adjacent lung, and around 27 of these tumor clones were also found among the top 100 clones of the paired uninvolved adjacent lung.

At diagnosis, peripheral blood, uninvolved tumor-adjacent lung and tumor were collected and stored as a combination of fresh-frozen and FFPE material. Blood samples were analyzed as peripheral blood mononuclear cells for TCR repertoire profiling. This TCR derives from a woman between 40 and 69 years old with stage I lung adenocarcinoma. The specimen was peripheral blood, collected before any cancer treatment. The rearrangement combines TRBV5-6 with TRBJ1-1; no D gene call is confident. The encoded CDR3 is CASSLNTEAFF. The nucleotide sequence is TGTGCCAGCAGCTTGAACACTGAAGCTTTCTTT.